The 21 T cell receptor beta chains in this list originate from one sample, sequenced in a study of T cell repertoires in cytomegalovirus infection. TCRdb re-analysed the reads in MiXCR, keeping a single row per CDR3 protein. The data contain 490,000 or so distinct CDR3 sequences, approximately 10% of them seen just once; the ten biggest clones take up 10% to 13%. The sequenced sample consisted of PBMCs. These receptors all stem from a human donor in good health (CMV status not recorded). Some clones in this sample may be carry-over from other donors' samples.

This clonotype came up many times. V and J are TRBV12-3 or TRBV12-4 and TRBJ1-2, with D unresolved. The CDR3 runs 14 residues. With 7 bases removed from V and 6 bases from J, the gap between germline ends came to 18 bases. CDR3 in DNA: TGTGCCAGCAAGATCTTCGGACGGCCGAATGGCTACACCTTC. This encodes CASKIFGRPNGYTF.

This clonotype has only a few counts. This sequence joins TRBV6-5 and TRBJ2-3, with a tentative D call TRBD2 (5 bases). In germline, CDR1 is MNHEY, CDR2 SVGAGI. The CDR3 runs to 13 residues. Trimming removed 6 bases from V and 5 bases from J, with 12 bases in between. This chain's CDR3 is CASSPSGKDTQYF. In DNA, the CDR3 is TGTGCCAGCAGCCCCTCGGGAAAAGATACGCAGTATTTT.

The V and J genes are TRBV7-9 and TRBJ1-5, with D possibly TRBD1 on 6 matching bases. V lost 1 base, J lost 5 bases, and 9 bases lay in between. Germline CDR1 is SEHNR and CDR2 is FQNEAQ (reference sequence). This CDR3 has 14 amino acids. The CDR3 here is CASSLVQGDQPQHF. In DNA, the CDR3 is TGTGCCAGCAGCTTAGTACAGGGAGATCAGCCCCAGCATTTT.

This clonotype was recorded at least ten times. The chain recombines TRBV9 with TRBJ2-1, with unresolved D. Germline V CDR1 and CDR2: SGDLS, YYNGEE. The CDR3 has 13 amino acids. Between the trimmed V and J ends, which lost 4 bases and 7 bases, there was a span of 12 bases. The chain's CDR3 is CASSPFETNEQFF. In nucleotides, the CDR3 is TGTGCCAGCAGCCCCTTCGAAACGAATGAGCAGTTCTTC. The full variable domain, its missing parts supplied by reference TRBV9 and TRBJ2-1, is DSGVTQTPKHLITATGQRVTLRCSPRSGDLSVYWYQQSLDQGLQFLIQYYNGEERAKGNILERFSAQQFPDLHSELNLSSLELGDSALYFCASSPFETNEQFFGPGTRLTVL.

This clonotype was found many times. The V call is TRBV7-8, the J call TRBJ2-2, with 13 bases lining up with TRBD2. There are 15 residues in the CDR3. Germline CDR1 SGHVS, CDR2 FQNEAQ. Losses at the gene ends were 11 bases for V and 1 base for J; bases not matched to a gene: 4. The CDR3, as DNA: TGTGCCCTTGGGACTAGCGGGATGAACACCGGGGAGCTGTTTTTT. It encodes CALGTSGMNTGELFF.

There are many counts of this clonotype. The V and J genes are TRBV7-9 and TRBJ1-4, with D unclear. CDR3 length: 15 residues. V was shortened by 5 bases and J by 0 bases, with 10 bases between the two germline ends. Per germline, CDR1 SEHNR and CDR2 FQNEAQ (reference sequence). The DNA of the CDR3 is TGTGCCAGCAGCCTCGAGAGTACAACTAATGAAAAACTGTTTTTT. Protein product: CASSLESTTNEKLFF. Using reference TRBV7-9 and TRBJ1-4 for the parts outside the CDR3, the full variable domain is DTGVSQNPRHKITKRGQNVTFRCDPISEHNRLYWYRQTLGQGPEFLTYFQNEAQLEKSRLLSDRFSAERPKGSFSTLEIQRTEQGDSAMYLCASSLESTTNEKLFFGSGTQLSVL.

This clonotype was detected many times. DNA of the CDR3: TGCGCCAGCAACGGACTAGCGGGAGCTTACAATGAGCAGTTCTTC. Translating gives CASNGLAGAYNEQFF. The J gene is TRBJ2-1, the V gene TRBV5-1; 13 nucleotides agree with TRBD2. This CDR3 has 15 residues. The trim removed 6 bases at V and 4 bases at J, leaving 4 bases unmatched. The V gene's germline CDR1 is SGHRS and CDR2 YFSETQ. The full variable domain, with the rest looked up from reference TRBV5-1 and TRBJ2-1, is KAGVTQTPRYLIKTRGQQVTLSCSPISGHRSVSWYQQTPGQGLQFLFEYFSETQRNKGNFPGRFSGRQFSNSRSEMNVSTLELGDSALYLCASNGLAGAYNEQFFGPGTRLTVL.

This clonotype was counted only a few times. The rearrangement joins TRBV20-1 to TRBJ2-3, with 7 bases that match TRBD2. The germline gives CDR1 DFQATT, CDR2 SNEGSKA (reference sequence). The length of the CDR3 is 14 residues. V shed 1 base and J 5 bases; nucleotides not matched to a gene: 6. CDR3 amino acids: CSARGAGPGDTQYF. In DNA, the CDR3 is TGCAGTGCTAGAGGAGCGGGGCCGGGAGATACGCAGTATTTT.

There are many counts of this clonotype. The DNA for the CDR3 is TGTGCCAGCAGCTTAGGGGACAGGGCCACCATATATTTT. This codes for CASSLGDRATIYF. The chain is built from TRBV7-2 and TRBJ1-3; 9 bases match TRBD1. J was trimmed by 9 bases and V by 1 base; bases with no gene match: 1. The CDR3 sequence is 13 residues long. Germline assignment: CDR1 SGHTA and CDR2 FQGNSA.

In DNA form, the CDR3 reads TGCAGCGCCCGGGTAAGGACCGAGCAGTACTTC. Protein product: CSARVRTEQYF. This chain uses TRBV29-1 with TRBJ2-7; no clear D. Germline V gene lookup returns CDR1 SQVTM and CDR2 ANQGSEA. The germline V and J ends were trimmed by 7 bases and 6 bases, with 13 bases remaining between them. The CDR3 is made up of 11 amino acids.

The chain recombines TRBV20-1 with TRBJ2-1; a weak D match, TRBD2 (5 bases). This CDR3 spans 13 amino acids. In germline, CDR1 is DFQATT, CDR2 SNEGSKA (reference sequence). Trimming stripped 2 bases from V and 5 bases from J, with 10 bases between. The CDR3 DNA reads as TGCAGTGCTAGATCCCTCGGGGACAATGAGCAGTTCTTC. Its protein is CSARSLGDNEQFF.

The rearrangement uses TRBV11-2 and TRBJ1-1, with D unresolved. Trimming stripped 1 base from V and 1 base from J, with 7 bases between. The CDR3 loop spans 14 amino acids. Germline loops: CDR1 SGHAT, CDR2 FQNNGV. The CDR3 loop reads CASSLGARNTEAFF. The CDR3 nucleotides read TGTGCCAGCAGCTTAGGTGCAAGGAACACTGAAGCTTTCTTT.

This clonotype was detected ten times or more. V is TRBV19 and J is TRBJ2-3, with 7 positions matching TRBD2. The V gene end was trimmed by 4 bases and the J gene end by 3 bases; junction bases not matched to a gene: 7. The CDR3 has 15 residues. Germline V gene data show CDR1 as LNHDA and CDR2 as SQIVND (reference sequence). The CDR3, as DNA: TGTGCCAGTAGTACGCTAGCGGTAAGGACAGATACGCAGTATTTT. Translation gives CASSTLAVRTDTQYF.

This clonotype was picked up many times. The CDR3 loop reads CASSTTSGGPNEQFF. In DNA form, the CDR3 reads TGTGCCAGTAGTACGACTAGCGGGGGCCCTAATGAGCAGTTCTTC. The chain is built from TRBV19 and TRBJ2-1; TRBD2 matches 12 bases. Germline CDR1 LNHDA, CDR2 SQIVND (reference sequence). The CDR3 is 15 amino acids. J gave up 7 bases and V 4 bases, and 5 bases lay outside the gene matches. The variable domain in full, completed from reference TRBV19 and TRBJ2-1, reads DGGITQSPKYLFRKEGQNVTLSCEQNLNHDAMYWYRQDPGQGLRLIYYSQIVNDFQKGDIAEGYSVSREKKESFPLTVTSAQKNPTAFYLCASSTTSGGPNEQFFGPGTRLTVL.

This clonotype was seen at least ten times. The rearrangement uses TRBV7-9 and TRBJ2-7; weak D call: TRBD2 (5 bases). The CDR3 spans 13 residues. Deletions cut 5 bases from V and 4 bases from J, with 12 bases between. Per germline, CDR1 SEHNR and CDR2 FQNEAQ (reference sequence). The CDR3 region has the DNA TGTGCCAGCAGCGCTAGCTATCTGTACGAGCAGTACTTC. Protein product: CASSASYLYEQYF.

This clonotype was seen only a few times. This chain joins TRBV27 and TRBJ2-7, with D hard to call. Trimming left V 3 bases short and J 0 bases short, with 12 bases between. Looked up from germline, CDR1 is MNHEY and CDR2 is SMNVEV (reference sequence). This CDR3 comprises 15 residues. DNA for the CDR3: TGTGCCAGCAGTTTGCGGCAGCACCTCTCCTACGAGCAGTACTTC. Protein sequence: CASSLRQHLSYEQYF.

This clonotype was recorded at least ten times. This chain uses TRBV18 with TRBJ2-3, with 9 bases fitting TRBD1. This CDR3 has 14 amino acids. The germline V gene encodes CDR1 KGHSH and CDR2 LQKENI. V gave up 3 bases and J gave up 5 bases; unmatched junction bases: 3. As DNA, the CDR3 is TGTGCCAGCTCACCCCGACAGGGGGAAGATACGCAGTATTTT. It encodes CASSPRQGEDTQYF.

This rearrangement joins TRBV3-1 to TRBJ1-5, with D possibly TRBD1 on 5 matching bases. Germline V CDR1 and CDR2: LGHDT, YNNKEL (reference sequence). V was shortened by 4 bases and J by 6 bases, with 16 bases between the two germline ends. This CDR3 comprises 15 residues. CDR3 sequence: CASSRTTGAGQPQHF. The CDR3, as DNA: TGTGCCAGCAGCCGTACCACAGGCGCGGGTCAGCCCCAGCATTTT.

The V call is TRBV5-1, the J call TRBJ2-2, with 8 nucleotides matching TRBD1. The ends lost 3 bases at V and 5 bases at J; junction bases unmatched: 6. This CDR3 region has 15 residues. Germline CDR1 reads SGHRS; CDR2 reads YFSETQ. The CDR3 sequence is CASSSNTGGTGELFF. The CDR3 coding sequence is TGCGCCAGCAGCTCCAACACAGGGGGAACCGGGGAGCTGTTTTTT.

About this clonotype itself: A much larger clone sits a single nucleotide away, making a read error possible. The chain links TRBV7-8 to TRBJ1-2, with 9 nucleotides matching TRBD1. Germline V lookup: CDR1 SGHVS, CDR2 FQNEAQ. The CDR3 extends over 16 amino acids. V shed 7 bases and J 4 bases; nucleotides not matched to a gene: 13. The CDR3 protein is CASNPGQGKAGYGYTF. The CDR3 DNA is TGTGCCAGCAATCCGGGACAGGGAAAAGCGGGCTATGGCTACACCTTC.

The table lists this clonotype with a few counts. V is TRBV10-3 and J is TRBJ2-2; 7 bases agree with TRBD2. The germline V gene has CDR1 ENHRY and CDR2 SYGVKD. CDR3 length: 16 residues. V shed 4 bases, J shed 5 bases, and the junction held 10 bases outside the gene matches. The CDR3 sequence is CAISGGGTRGTGELFF. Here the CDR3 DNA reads TGTGCCATCAGTGGAGGAGGGACGCGGGGGACCGGGGAGCTGTTTTTT.